This T cell receptor (beta chain) was sequenced during a study of patients and donors after allogeneic stem cell transplantation (TCRdb year 2020). The receptor library was made with RT-PCR. Sequencing took place on a NextSeq 550. TCRdb reran the public reads through fastp at Q25 and MiXCR, keeping productive beta chains. Under each unique CDR3 protein, matching rows form one entry showing the most common genes and DNA. Counted in this sample were about 200,000 distinct CDR3 sequences; around two fifths of them appeared once. The ten largest clonotypes hold about 9.9% of the sample. This clonotype was recorded once. Its antigen target is currently unknown. Qualities for individual bases were not recorded, and no much larger clone is one base off. Just one read gives weak support. This TCR came from a human donor who was either an allogeneic HSCT recipient or a stem cell or donor lymphocyte infusion donor (not recorded which). It is not recorded whose cells these are; they may come from a transplant donor. Sequencing input: blood, either unsorted or a sorted T cell fraction (not recorded which).

The nucleotide sequence is given as TGTGCCAGCAGTCGGACACTGAGCTCCTACGAGCAGTACTTC. The encoded protein is CASSRTLSSYEQYF. The rearrangement joined TRBV14 to TRBJ2-7; a weak D assignment points to TRBD1 (5 bases agree). Counted from cysteine to phenylalanine, this CDR3 has 14 amino acids. Only the CDR3 DNA stays, 42 bases, in frame from base 1. A distance of 12 bases separates the germline ends of V and J, which lose 6 bases and 0 bases respectively. As encoded in the germline V gene, CDR1 is SGHDN while CDR2 is FVKESK.